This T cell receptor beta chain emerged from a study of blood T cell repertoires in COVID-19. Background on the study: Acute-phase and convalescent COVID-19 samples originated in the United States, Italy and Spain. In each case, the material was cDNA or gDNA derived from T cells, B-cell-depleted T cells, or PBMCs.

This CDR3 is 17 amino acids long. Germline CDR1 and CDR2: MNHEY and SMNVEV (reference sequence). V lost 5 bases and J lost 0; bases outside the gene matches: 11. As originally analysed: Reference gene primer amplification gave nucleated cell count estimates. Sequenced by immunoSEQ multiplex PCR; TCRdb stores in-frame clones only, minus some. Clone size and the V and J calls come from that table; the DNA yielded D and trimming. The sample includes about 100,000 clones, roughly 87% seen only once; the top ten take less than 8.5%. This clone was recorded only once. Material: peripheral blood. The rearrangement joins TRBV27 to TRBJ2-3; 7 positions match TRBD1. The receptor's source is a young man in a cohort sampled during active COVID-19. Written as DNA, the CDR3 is TGTGCCAGCAGTCTGGACAGGCCAGGCTCTAGCACAGATACGCAGTATTTT. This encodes CASSLDRPGSSTDTQYF.